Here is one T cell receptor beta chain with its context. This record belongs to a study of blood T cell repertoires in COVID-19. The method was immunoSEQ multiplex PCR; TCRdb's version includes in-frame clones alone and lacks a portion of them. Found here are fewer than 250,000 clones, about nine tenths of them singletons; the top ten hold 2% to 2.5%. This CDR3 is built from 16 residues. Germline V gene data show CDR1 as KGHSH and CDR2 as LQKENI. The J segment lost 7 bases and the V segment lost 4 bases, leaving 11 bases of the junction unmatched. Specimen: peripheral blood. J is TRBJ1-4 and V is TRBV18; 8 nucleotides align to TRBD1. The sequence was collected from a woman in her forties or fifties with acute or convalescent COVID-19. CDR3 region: CASSRTGQGGGEKLFF. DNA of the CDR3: TGTGCCAGCTCACGCACTGGACAGGGCGGAGGTGAAAAACTGTTTTTT.